The sequence of this T cell receptor beta chain was determined in a study of cytomegalovirus exposure and HLA in healthy donors. The study, taken as a whole, reports: In a later analysis, a missense DCLRE1C variant was linked to TCR beta V- and J-gene trimming. Later on, analysis showed that most CMV-associated TCR beta chains appeared to be HLA-restricted. TCR beta V segments were, for the most part, productive about 87% or about 30% of the time in an earlier analysis. CMV serostatus was the only immune exposure information that was available.

For this clone: The target antigen is unknown.

Germline CDR1 SGHAT, CDR2 FQNNGV. This CDR3 has 15 amino acids. V lost 5 bases and J lost 5; bases outside the gene matches: 6. PCR employed 60 Vbeta and 13 Jbeta primers. TCRdb's copy holds only in-frame clones and misses some; the assay was immunoSEQ multiplex PCR. The top ten clones hold 3.6% of a sample with 36,000 or so clones, 75% to 85% of them seen once. The origin of this receptor is a young woman in good health and CMV-seronegative. The J gene is TRBJ2-5, the V gene TRBV11-2, with 12 bases aligning to TRBD2. Sequenced: PBMCs. In DNA, the CDR3 is TGTGCCAGCAGCCGGACTAGCGGGGTTGCGGAGACCCAGTACTTC. It is translated as CASSRTSGVAETQYF.